The clone carrying this T cell receptor (beta chain) has a handful of counts. The data belong to a study of blood T cells in healthy people across ages. Every donor contributed roughly 10 milliliters of peripheral blood by blood draw. Through a sample-barcoded 5' primer and a J-beta primer mix, a second PCR was run for roughly 7 to 11 cycles. TCRdb passed the 5' RACE reads through MiXCR, listing each CDR3 protein once. This table holds approximately 580,000 distinct CDR3 sequences, around 24% found once. These data also featured in a second study, about T cells of mothers and their children.

The clonotype comes from a boy aged 5-17 years in good health. The sequenced material came from blood.

CDR3 region: CASSQESGGLKTEAFF. DNA for the CDR3: TGTGCCAGCAGCCAAGAGTCAGGCGGTCTAAAGACTGAAGCTTTCTTT. The chain has TRBV4-2 and TRBJ1-1; no firm D call. Germline CDR1 reads LGHNA; CDR2 reads YNFKEQ. CDR3 size: 16 residues. V lost 0 bases, J lost 5 bases, and 16 bases lay in between.